This TCR beta chain was captured in a study of blood T cells in healthy people across ages. Combining a sample-barcoded 5' primer with a J-beta primer mix, a second PCR ran for about 7 to 12 cycles. TCRdb reprocessed the 5' RACE reads via MiXCR and lists one record per CDR3 protein. The profile shows 1.5 million to 2 million distinct CDR3 sequences, roughly 50% of them singletons. The CDR3 contains 15 residues. CDR1 SGHTA and CDR2 FQGNSA come from the germline V gene. V gave up 5 bases and J gave up 1 base, with 14 bases separating them. Each donor was a healthy Caucasian individual from Russia, aged roughly 6 to 90.

The chain has TRBV7-2 and TRBJ2-5, with unresolved D. The sample taken for sequencing was blood. The sequence was collected from a woman aged 35 to 49 in good health. The CDR3 nucleotides are TGTGCCAGCAGCCCGGAACGAGTCTCCCAAGAGACCCAGTACTTC. Translated, it gives CASSPERVSQETQYF.